One sample yielded the 27 T cell receptor beta chains listed below, sequenced in a study of long-term antiretroviral therapy in people with HIV. Version v3.0 of the immunoSEQ assay ran at survey level. Produced via immunoSEQ multiplex PCR; TCRdb's table is partial and in-frame only. The profile shows about 22,000 clones, 70% to 85% of them singletons. The sample consisted of unsorted PBMCs, taken 0.5 years before starting antiretroviral therapy. The origin of the receptors is a middle-aged man with HIV.

This clone appeared a single time. This sequence joins TRBV6-5 and TRBJ1-1; D not resolved. Germline V gives CDR1 MNHEY, CDR2 SVGAGI. CDR3 size: 13 residues. Trimming removed 5 bases at V and 0 bases at J, with 7 bases between. CDR3 nucleotide sequence: TGTGCCAGCAGTAACCGGGTGAACACTGAAGCTTTCTTT. Amino acids: CASSNRVNTEAFF.

This chain joins TRBV11-1 and TRBJ1-6, with D possibly matching TRBD1 (5 bases). The CDR3 runs 17 residues. With 2 bases removed from V and 7 bases from J, the gap between germline ends came to 18 bases. CDR1 SGHAT and CDR2 FQDESV come from the germline V gene (reference sequence). CDR3 amino acids: CASSLYPPGARNSPLHF. Written as DNA, the CDR3 is TGTGCCAGCAGCTTATACCCGCCCGGGGCGCGCAATTCACCCCTCCACTTT.

The chain couples TRBV7-2 to TRBJ1-5; no definite D call. The germline V gene encodes CDR1 SGHTA and CDR2 FQGNSA. Trimming removed 5 bases at V and 4 bases at J, with 9 bases between. CDR3 length equals 13 residues. CDR3 nucleotide sequence: TGTGCCAGCAGCCGGAGCCAGAATCAGCCCCAGCATTTT. It yields the protein CASSRSQNQPQHF.

The V call is TRBV19, the J call TRBJ1-1; D ambiguous. V dropped 0 bases and J dropped 4 bases, with 6 bases sitting between them. Germline V CDR1 and CDR2: LNHDA, SQIVND (reference sequence). The CDR3 loop spans 13 amino acids. The chain's CDR3 is CASSIDSGTEAFF. The CDR3 coding sequence is TGTGCCAGTAGTATAGACAGCGGCACTGAAGCTTTCTTT.

The CDR3 DNA reads TGTGCCAGCAGTTATGCGGGGATAGAGACCCAGTACTTC. Protein sequence: CASSYAGIETQYF. J is TRBJ2-5 and V is TRBV6-6, with D tentatively TRBD2 (6 bases). The CDR3 consists of 13 residues. V was clipped by 3 bases and J by 4 bases, with 9 bases between them. Germline CDR1 is MNHNY and CDR2 is SVGAGI (reference sequence).

On this clone: The missing conserved phenylalanine or tryptophan at the end of this CDR3 makes a read error likely. This sequence joins TRBV4-2 and TRBJ2-2; the D is unclear. V lost 0 bases, J lost 4 bases, and 15 bases lay in between. Per germline, CDR1 LGHNA and CDR2 YNFKEQ. The CDR3 contains 17 residues. The CDR3 DNA reads as TGTGCCAGCAGCCAAGATTCCTCCGGGCCATTCACCGGGGAGCTGTTTCTT. Protein product: CASSQDSSGPFTGELFL.

The chain uses TRBV28 and TRBJ2-6; D gene ambiguous. The length of the CDR3 is 18 residues. V was clipped by 5 bases and J by 0 bases, with 17 bases between them. Germline lookup yields CDR1 MDHEN and CDR2 SYDVKM. CDR3: CASSTTRRAISGANVLTF. DNA for the CDR3: TGTGCCAGCAGTACAACCCGGAGAGCAATCTCTGGGGCCAACGTCCTGACTTTC.

This chain connects TRBV27 to TRBJ1-5; D gene unclear. Germline CDR1 is MNHEY and CDR2 is SMNVEV (reference sequence). This CDR3 is built from 14 residues. V was clipped by 3 bases and J by 6 bases, with 12 bases between them. This CDR3 reads CASSLRGGSQPQHF. CDR3 bases: TGTGCCAGCAGTTTGCGGGGAGGGAGTCAGCCCCAGCATTTT.

V is TRBV6-6 and J is TRBJ1-2, with 7 bases lining up with TRBD1. The germline CDR1 and CDR2 sequences are MNHNY and SVGAGI (reference sequence). Trimming removed 10 bases from V and 13 bases from J; junction bases left unmatched: 21. This CDR3 has 14 residues. CDR3 amino acids: CATVTNGQDSCCTF. CDR3 nucleotides: TGTGCCACCGTCACTAATGGACAGGATTCCTGTTGCACCTTC.

This clone was observed a few times. The rearrangement links TRBV5-1 to TRBJ1-2; 7 bases line up with TRBD1. The CDR3 extends over 14 amino acids. Germline V gene data show CDR1 as SGHRS and CDR2 as YFSETQ. The V gene end was trimmed by 0 bases and the J gene end by 5 bases; junction bases not matched to a gene: 4. CDR3: CASSLGDRDYGYTF. CDR3 in DNA: TGCGCCAGCAGCTTGGGAGACAGGGATTATGGCTACACCTTC.

The chain uses TRBV19 and TRBJ1-5, with D possibly matching TRBD1 (5 bases). The ends were cut back, 5 bases at V and 5 bases at J, with 16 bases in the middle. The length of the CDR3 is 15 residues. Per germline, CDR1 LNHDA and CDR2 SQIVND (reference sequence). The CDR3 here is CASSFQGFYYQPQHF. The CDR3 DNA follows: TGTGCCAGTAGTTTTCAGGGTTTTTACTATCAGCCCCAGCATTTT.

The sample holds a few counts of this clone. The chain joins TRBV18 to TRBJ2-2; TRBD1 agrees at 12 bases. Germline lookup yields CDR1 KGHSH and CDR2 LQKENI. The V and J ends lost 6 bases and 1 base, in that order; junction bases with no gene match: 6. The CDR3 covers 17 residues. For the CDR3, the DNA is TGTGCCAGCTCCCGGGACAGGGGGCTAATGAACACCGGGGAGCTGTTTTTT. This translates into CASSRDRGLMNTGELFF.

V and J are TRBV11-1 and TRBJ2-2; 7 nucleotides match TRBD1. Germline V gene sequence: CDR1 SGHAT, CDR2 FQDESV (reference sequence). With 4 bases clipped from V and 0 bases from J, the junction kept 2 bases outside the gene matches. The CDR3 has 15 residues. This CDR3 is CASSSGTANTGELFF. The CDR3 nucleotides are TGTGCCAGCAGCTCCGGGACAGCGAACACCGGGGAGCTGTTTTTT. The full variable domain, completed using reference TRBV11-1 and TRBJ2-2, is EAEVAQSPRYKITEKSQAVAFWCDPISGHATLYWYRQILGQGPELLVQFQDESVVDDSQLPKDRFSAERLKGVDSTLKIQPAELGDSAMYLCASSSGTANTGELFFGEGSRLTVL.

V is TRBV15 and J is TRBJ1-2, with a possible D match to TRBD1 (5 bases). The CDR3 is 12 residues long. Germline V gene data show CDR1 as LNHNV and CDR2 as YYDKDF (reference sequence). Trimming pared 5 bases from V and 6 bases from J, leaving 10 bases between. In DNA form, the CDR3 reads TGTGCCACCAGCCCCCAGGGCGATGGCTACACCTTC. As protein: CATSPQGDGYTF.

This clone appeared a few times. The chain joins TRBV5-1 to TRBJ1-2, with TRBD1 matching 7 bases. The CDR3 is made up of 15 amino acids. V trimming: 5 bases; J trimming: 7 bases; junction bases outside the gene matches: 14. Germline CDR1 is SGHRS and CDR2 is YFSETQ. As DNA, the CDR3 is TGCGCCAGCAGTACAAACGACAGGGCTGATAGTGGCTACACCTTC. Protein product: CASSTNDRADSGYTF.

The chain is built from TRBV5-1 and TRBJ1-1, with D perhaps matching TRBD1 (6 bases). The CDR3 contains 14 residues. V shed 3 bases and J shed 5 bases, with 14 bases lying between them. Germline loops: CDR1 SGHRS, CDR2 YFSETQ. CDR3 sequence reads: CASSSKLQGTEAFF. The DNA for the CDR3 is TGCGCCAGCAGCTCAAAATTACAGGGAACTGAAGCTTTCTTT.

This clone has more than one count but fewer than ten. This chain uses TRBV4-1 with TRBJ2-7; D remains unclear. The CDR3 has 13 amino acids. Trimming removed 1 base from V and 7 bases from J, with 11 bases in between. Germline assignment: CDR1 MGHRA and CDR2 YSYEKL. DNA for the CDR3: TGCGCCAGCAGCCAAGGCGCAAAGGCAGAGCAGTACTTC. Translated: CASSQGAKAEQYF.

This sequence joins TRBV7-3 and TRBJ2-2, with 11 bases matching TRBD2. Germline V gene sequence: CDR1 SGHTA, CDR2 FQGTGA. Trimming took 1 base from V and 5 from J; bases not matched to a gene: 15. The CDR3 covers 20 residues. The CDR3 region is CASSLKRLAGGPRGTGELFF. The CDR3 DNA is TGTGCCAGCAGCTTAAAACGTCTAGCGGGGGGTCCCAGAGGGACCGGGGAGCTGTTTTTT. Variable domain in full (rest from reference TRBV7-3 and TRBJ2-2): GAGVSQTPSNKVTEKGKYVELRCDPISGHTALYWYRQSLGQGPEFLIYFQGTGAADDSGLPNDRFFAVRPEGSVSTLKIQRTERGDSAVYLCASSLKRLAGGPRGTGELFFGEGSRLTVL.

This sequence joins TRBV4-3 and TRBJ1-1; D call uncertain. CDR1 and CDR2 (germline): LGHNA, YSLEER. Deletions cut 0 bases from V and 4 bases from J, with 9 bases between. The CDR3 sequence is 14 residues long. The CDR3 spells CASSQDPQVTEAFF. CDR3 DNA: TGCGCCAGCAGCCAAGACCCCCAGGTCACTGAAGCTTTCTTT.

V and J are TRBV28 and TRBJ2-6; D may be TRBD1 or TRBD2 (5 bases each). The CDR3 is 18 residues long. V lost 2 bases and J lost 0, with 14 bases in between. Germline CDR1 is MDHEN and CDR2 is SYDVKM. CDR3 amino acids: CASSLPPWGISGANVLTF. The DNA for the CDR3 is TGTGCCAGCAGTTTACCGCCGTGGGGGATCTCTGGGGCCAACGTCCTGACTTTC.

This clone was seen just once. V and J are TRBV28 and TRBJ1-5, with TRBD1 matching 7 bases. Losses at the gene ends were 4 bases for V and 1 base for J; bases not matched to a gene: 7. Germline V CDR1 and CDR2: MDHEN, SYDVKM. The CDR3 is 16 amino acids. CDR3 amino acids: CASSYGTGVSNQPQHF. The CDR3 nucleotides are TGTGCCAGCAGTTATGGTACAGGGGTGAGCAATCAGCCCCAGCATTTT.

This clone was detected once. The chain couples TRBV19 to TRBJ1-1, with no clear D. The CDR3 has 15 residues. CDR1 LNHDA and CDR2 SQIVND come from the germline V gene (reference sequence). V was shortened by 4 bases and J by 0 bases, with 12 bases between the two germline ends. The CDR3 region has the DNA TGTGCCAGTAGTACCCAATCTGGTGTGAACACTGAAGCTTTCTTT. Protein product: CASSTQSGVNTEAFF.

The V call is TRBV7-9, the J call TRBJ2-5; TRBD2 matches at 12 bases. V was pared by 2 bases and J by 5 bases, with 9 bases of the junction left unmatched. The length of the CDR3 is 17 residues. Germline loops: CDR1 SEHNR, CDR2 FQNEAQ (reference sequence). The CDR3: CASSLRASGGAGETQYF. The CDR3 coding sequence is TGTGCCAGCAGCTTAAGGGCTAGCGGGGGGGCCGGTGAGACCCAGTACTTC.

This CDR3 is CASSVGGADTGELFF. As DNA, the CDR3 is TGTGCCAGCAGCGTAGGTGGGGCGGACACCGGGGAGCTGTTTTTT. The gene calls are TRBV9 and TRBJ2-2; possible D gene TRBD1, 5 bases. Between the trimmed V and J ends, which lost 0 bases and 3 bases, there was a span of 9 bases. Per the germline V gene, CDR1 is SGDLS and CDR2 is YYNGEE. The CDR3 loop spans 15 amino acids.

The rearrangement uses TRBV19 and TRBJ1-4; 7 bases align to TRBD1. This CDR3 contains 15 residues. The V and J ends lost 5 bases and 6 bases, in that order; junction bases with no gene match: 9. Germline CDR1 reads LNHDA; CDR2 reads SQIVND (reference sequence). As DNA, the CDR3 is TGTGCCAGTAGTTTGGGGGACAGCGCCTATGAAAAACTGTTTTTT. Its translation is CASSLGDSAYEKLFF.

The rearrangement joins TRBV4-3 to TRBJ2-2, with D perhaps TRBD1 or TRBD2 (6 bases each). CDR1 and CDR2 (germline): LGHNA, YSLEER. V gave up 0 bases and J gave up 5 bases, with 10 bases separating them. The CDR3 has 15 amino acids. The CDR3: CASSQDPGATGELFF. CDR3 DNA sequence: TGCGCCAGCAGCCAAGATCCGGGGGCAACCGGGGAGCTGTTTTTT.

The rearrangement uses TRBV5-1 and TRBJ2-1; 12 bases are shared with TRBD2. The V segment lost 4 bases and the J segment 0 bases; nucleotides outside the gene matches: 8. The germline V gene has CDR1 SGHRS and CDR2 YFSETQ. This CDR3 comprises 18 residues. In nucleotides, the CDR3 is TGCGCCAGCAGCCCCGAAGGACTAGCGGGGAGCTCCTACAATGAGCAGTTCTTC. Amino acids: CASSPEGLAGSSYNEQFF.